This T cell receptor beta chain emerged from a study of spatial heterogeneity in lung cancer. Time point of the sample: sample taken at primary tumor resection. Samples were donated by 72 untreated early-stage non-small cell lung cancer patients. Researchers sequenced whole RNA taken from tumor, nontumor lung or frozen PBMC without sorting. Germline CDR1 and CDR2: MDHEN and SYDVKM. The CDR3 has 14 amino acids. V lost 7 bases and J 0 bases, leaving 13 bases between the germline ends. Every TCR cDNA molecule bore its own unique molecular identifier. TCRdb independently ran MiXCR on the 5' RACE reads; one entry per CDR3 protein. Altogether approximately 44,000 distinct CDR3 sequences are present, around 15% being singletons, with the ten largest covering 50% to 65%. Study observations and caveats: Whereas they appeared in blood less at follow-up, ubiquitous expanded tumor TCRs appeared there more at resection.

This clonotype has ten or more counts. Its antigen is currently unknown. The TCR comes from a male donor with early-stage non-small cell lung cancer. V gene TRBV28 combines with J gene TRBJ2-7; possibly TRBD2 for D (6 bases). This specimen consisted of PBMCs, obtained at surgery. The CDR3 nucleotides read TGTGCCAGCAAAGGGGACTTTCTCTCCTACGAGCAGTACTTC. The encoded protein is CASKGDFLSYEQYF. Looking up the rest from reference TRBV28 and TRBJ2-7 gives the full variable domain: DVKVTQSSRYLVKRTGEKVFLECVQDMDHENMFWYRQDPGLGLRLIYFSYDVKMKEKGDIPEGYSVSREKKERFSLILESASTNQTSMYLCASKGDFLSYEQYFGPGTRLTVT.